The T cell receptor (beta chain) under discussion was sequenced for a study of cytomegalovirus exposure and HLA in healthy donors. Study-wide results and limits: Later on, an analysis tied around 17,000 TCR beta sequences to HLA alleles at 0.05 false discovery rate.

Remarks on this clone: The antigen is unknown.

The CDR3 totals 14 residues. In germline, CDR1 is SGHRS, CDR2 YFSETQ. Trimming took 4 bases from V and 0 from J, leaving 9 bases between them. The PCR ran on 60 Vbeta and 13 Jbeta primers. Profiling relied on immunoSEQ multiplex PCR, and the TCRdb table lists in-frame clones only, not all of them. The sample has around 140,000 clones, about three quarters seen once; the top ten hold less than 2%. The sample was PBMCs. This receptor was taken from a female donor in good health and CMV-seropositive. V gene TRBV5-1 combines with J gene TRBJ2-3; a possible D gene is TRBD2 (5 bases). As DNA, the CDR3 is TGCGCCAGCAGCCCCGGACTGAGCACAGATACGCAGTATTTT. Translated, it gives CASSPGLSTDTQYF.